The sequence of this T cell receptor (beta chain) was determined in a study of post-analysis software for immune sequencing data. Regarding the study as a whole: There was significantly lower normalized Chao1 diversity in multiple sclerosis patients than in controls. Patients used about 5 TRBV segments, including TRBV5-6, TRBV5-1 and TRBV20-1, more often than controls. By F measure, samples from a shared preparation batch strongly co-clustered.

On this clonotype itself: Antigen specificity is unknown.

Unique molecular identifiers were present in the TCR beta cDNA libraries. From around 1 to 9.1 million T cells, a few hundred thousand cDNA molecules were obtained. TCRdb redid the calling of the PCR reads with MiXCR, one entry per CDR3 protein. The sample records a few hundred thousand distinct CDR3 sequences, less than 40% being singletons. This CDR3 has 13 amino acids. CDR1 is SEHNR and CDR2 is FQNEAQ in the germline V gene (reference sequence). The chain employs TRBV7-9 and TRBJ2-5; 7 bases align to TRBD2. TRBJ2-7 matches the DNA end more closely, so the J call is doubtful. Sequenced input: blood. This TCR was recovered from a girl aged 5-17 years with multiple sclerosis. The CDR3 DNA sequence: TGTGCCAGCAGCTGGGGGGGACCCTACGAGCAGTACTTC. Translating gives CASSWGGPYEQYF.